The 27 T cell receptor beta chains in this list originate from one sample, sequenced in a study of blood T cell repertoires in COVID-19 (dated by TCRdb to about 2020). Libraries were constructed by the immunoSEQ multiplex PCR assay. What TCRdb holds here is the immuneACCESS table cut down to in-frame rearrangements. Part of the clones is not present; checked against another copy, under half of the missing clones reflect an unresolved V gene, and the others are unexplained. The sample yields 250,000 to 350,000 clones; around 86% were counted once. About 1.7% of the sample is in the top ten clones. The sequenced sample was peripheral blood. Every receptor here comes from a woman in her fifties or sixties with acute or convalescent COVID-19.

The chain carries TRBV2 and TRBJ2-3, with a weak D call TRBD2 (6 bases). CDR3 length equals 14 residues. Trimming left V 4 bases short and J 8 bases short, with 16 bases between. The germline CDR1 and CDR2 sequences are SNHLY and FYNNEI. CDR3 coding DNA: TGTGCCAGCAGTGTCGAGGGAGGTGGAGCTACGCAGTATTTT. Translation: CASSVEGGGATQYF.

The rearrangement links TRBV10-3 to TRBJ1-5; no reliable D call. This CDR3 is built from 15 residues. V was pared by 0 bases and J by 5 bases, with 11 bases between. Germline CDR1 reads ENHRY; CDR2 reads SYGVKD. CDR3 sequence: CAISESPRVDQPQHF. In DNA, the CDR3 is TGTGCCATCAGTGAGTCGCCGAGAGTCGATCAGCCCCAGCATTTT.

The table lists this clone with a few counts. The V and J genes are TRBV19 and TRBJ1-5; no clear D. V was shortened by 3 bases and J by 0 bases, with 12 bases between the two germline ends. CDR1 and CDR2 from the germline V gene are LNHDA and SQIVND (reference sequence). The CDR3 is 16 residues long. The CDR3 loop is CASSMVQAYSNQPQHF. The CDR3, as DNA: TGTGCCAGTAGTATGGTGCAGGCCTATAGCAATCAGCCCCAGCATTTT. Supplemented by reference TRBV19 and TRBJ1-5, the full variable domain reads DGGITQSPKYLFRKEGQNVTLSCEQNLNHDAMYWYRQDPGQGLRLIYYSQIVNDFQKGDIAEGYSVSREKKESFPLTVTSAQKNPTAFYLCASSMVQAYSNQPQHFGDGTRLSIL.

The chain links TRBV18 to TRBJ1-6; a possible D gene is TRBD1 (5 bases). The CDR3 extends over 15 amino acids. Looked up from germline, CDR1 is KGHSH and CDR2 is LQKENI. The V end lost 5 bases, the J end lost 8 bases, and 16 bases lay between the germline ends. For the CDR3, the DNA is TGTGCCAGCTCATCCAATACAGGAAAGCATTCACCCCTCCACTTT. As protein: CASSSNTGKHSPLHF.

The J gene is TRBJ2-1, the V gene TRBV6-2 or TRBV6-3, with 8 positions matching TRBD2. Unmatched junction bases numbered 7, after V lost 3 bases and J lost 6 bases. This CDR3 is 15 amino acids long. Per germline, CDR1 MNHEY and CDR2 SVGEGT. The CDR3 loop is CASSYGTRQGNEQFF. The CDR3, as DNA: TGTGCCAGCAGTTATGGGACTAGGCAGGGCAATGAGCAGTTCTTC.

Remarks on this clone: The sample contains more than one DNA sequence encoding this CDR3. The chain has TRBV18 and TRBJ1-5, with a tentative D call TRBD1 (5 bases). This CDR3 spans 14 amino acids. V lost 2 bases, J lost 5 bases, and 10 bases lay in between. From germline, CDR1 is KGHSH and CDR2 LQKENI. The CDR3 bases are TGTGCCAGCTCACCAGGGGGAGGGGATCAGCCCCAGCATTTT. This gives the protein CASSPGGGDQPQHF.

The CDR3 DNA follows: TGTGCCAGCAGTTTAAATCTCGGGGGTTACGAGCAGTACTTC. This sequence encodes CASSLNLGGYEQYF. V and J are TRBV28 and TRBJ2-7, with a weak D call TRBD2 (6 bases). Germline lookup yields CDR1 MDHEN and CDR2 SYDVKM. Between the trimmed V and J ends, which lost 2 bases and 4 bases, there was a span of 12 bases. This CDR3 spans 14 amino acids.

The CDR3 region has the DNA TGTGCCAGCAGCCCGAGCAGGGCATATAATGAGCAGTTCTTC. This sequence encodes CASSPSRAYNEQFF. The V call is TRBV7-9, the J call TRBJ2-1; tentatively, D is TRBD1 (5 bases). V was shortened by 5 bases and J by 7 bases, with 15 bases between the two germline ends. CDR1 and CDR2 from the germline V gene are SEHNR and FQNEAQ (reference sequence). This CDR3 region has 14 residues.

This chain connects TRBV5-1 to TRBJ2-7, with TRBD2 identical over 14 bases. Germline loops: CDR1 SGHRS, CDR2 YFSETQ. This CDR3 has 16 amino acids. With V trimmed by 6 bases and J by 5 bases, 10 bases remained unmatched. CDR3 nucleotides: TGCGCCAGCAACGACCCGGGGACTAGCGGGAGCAACGAGCAGTACTTC. This gives the protein CASNDPGTSGSNEQYF. The full variable domain, in which reference TRBV5-1 and TRBJ2-7 provide the parts outside the CDR3, is KAGVTQTPRYLIKTRGQQVTLSCSPISGHRSVSWYQQTPGQGLQFLFEYFSETQRNKGNFPGRFSGRQFSNSRSEMNVSTLELGDSALYLCASNDPGTSGSNEQYFGPGTRLTVT.

A remark on this clone: At the DNA level, this CDR3 is encoded by other sequences in the same sample as well. The rearrangement uses TRBV19 and TRBJ2-3, with no clear D. The CDR3 has 12 residues. Per germline, CDR1 LNHDA and CDR2 SQIVND (reference sequence). V lost 2 bases and J lost 3, with 3 bases in between. The CDR3 DNA is TGTGCCAGTAGTATATCGACAGATACGCAGTATTTT. Translation gives CASSISTDTQYF.

The V gene is TRBV4-1, the J gene TRBJ2-7; weak D call: TRBD1 (6 bases). V lost 2 bases to trimming and J lost 0 bases, with 11 bases between them. The CDR3 spans 15 residues. Germline assignment: CDR1 MGHRA and CDR2 YSYEKL. CDR3 coding DNA: TGCGCCAGCAGCCAATGGGACACCCCCTCCTACGAGCAGTACTTC. Protein sequence: CASSQWDTPSYEQYF.

This sequence joins TRBV15 and TRBJ2-3; TRBD2 agrees at 10 bases. V lost 5 bases and J lost 7; bases outside the gene matches: 27. The CDR3 sequence is 21 residues long. The germline V gene encodes CDR1 LNHNV and CDR2 YYDKDF (reference sequence). The CDR3, as DNA: TGTGCCACCAGCGACTCGGCGGGTTACGTGGCCTTAGCGGGAGGTGGGAATACGCAGTATTTT. Translated: CATSDSAGYVALAGGGNTQYF.

The genes are TRBV27 and TRBJ2-1; 13 nucleotides match TRBD2. J lost 6 bases, V lost 5 bases, and 4 bases had no gene match. The CDR3 contains 15 residues. CDR1 is MNHEY, CDR2 SMNVEV, per germline (reference sequence). The CDR3 loop reads CASSELAGGPNEQFF. CDR3 DNA: TGTGCCAGCAGTGAACTAGCGGGAGGGCCCAATGAGCAGTTCTTC.

The chain links TRBV7-2 to TRBJ2-2; tentative D call: TRBD1 (6 bases). This CDR3 is built from 14 residues. Germline-derived CDR1 and CDR2 are SGHTA and FQGNSA. Trimming took off 4 bases at V and 4 bases at J, with 10 bases between the two ends. The CDR3 DNA reads as TGTGCCAGCAGCTCCCGAGGGGGCACCGGGGAGCTGTTTTTT. It specifies CASSSRGGTGELFF. Complete variable domain (other parts from reference TRBV7-2 and TRBJ2-2): GAGVSQSPSNKVTEKGKDVELRCDPISGHTALYWYRQSLGQGLEFLIYFQGNSAPDKSGLPSDRFSAERTGGSVSTLTIQRTQQEDSAVYLCASSSRGGTGELFFGEGSRLTVL.

This chain joins TRBV6-5 and TRBJ1-2; no reliable D call. The CDR3 length is 12 residues. Trimming shortened V by 6 bases and J by 4 bases, and 9 bases separated the two germline ends. CDR1 MNHEY and CDR2 SVGAGI come from the germline V gene. The CDR3 region has the DNA TGTGCCAGCAGCCAGGCTCCCTATGGCTACACCTTC. Its translation: CASSQAPYGYTF.

The J gene is TRBJ2-7, the V gene TRBV7-2; 7 bases match TRBD1. The trim removed 1 base at V and 4 bases at J, leaving 7 bases unmatched. Per germline, CDR1 SGHTA and CDR2 FQGNSA. This CDR3 has 15 residues. The CDR3 protein is CASSLEGAMEYEQYF. The CDR3 coding sequence is TGTGCCAGCAGCTTAGAGGGGGCAATGGAATACGAGCAGTACTTC. Drawing the rest from reference TRBV7-2 and TRBJ2-7, the complete variable domain is GAGVSQSPSNKVTEKGKDVELRCDPISGHTALYWYRQSLGQGLEFLIYFQGNSAPDKSGLPSDRFSAERTGGSVSTLTIQRTQQEDSAVYLCASSLEGAMEYEQYFGPGTRLTVT.

This clone showed up just once. The chain employs TRBV27 and TRBJ2-2; a possible D gene is TRBD1 (5 bases). The CDR3 consists of 15 residues. Germline CDR1 MNHEY, CDR2 SMNVEV (reference sequence). V was clipped by 2 bases and J by 4 bases, with 11 bases between them. Here the CDR3 reads CASSLVGPSTGELFF. The CDR3 coding sequence is TGTGCCAGCAGTTTAGTGGGGCCAAGCACCGGGGAGCTGTTTTTT.

V usage is TRBV6-5 and J usage is TRBJ2-7, with 7 bases fitting TRBD1. With 4 bases clipped from V and 6 bases from J, the junction kept 9 bases outside the gene matches. CDR3 length equals 14 residues. Per germline, CDR1 MNHEY and CDR2 SVGAGI. The CDR3 DNA sequence: TGTGCCAGCAGTTCCGGGACAGACGTGAGCGAGCAGTACTTC. Amino acid sequence: CASSSGTDVSEQYF.

The chain couples TRBV7-2 to TRBJ1-2; D is uncertain. The CDR3 runs 15 residues. The V end lost 10 bases, the J end lost 2 bases, and 20 bases lay between the germline ends. Germline values: CDR1 SGHTA, CDR2 FQGNSA. DNA for the CDR3: TGTGCCAACCTCGTAGGTGGCAGGAGGAACTATGGCTACACCTTC. It translates to CANLVGGRRNYGYTF.

This chain uses TRBV11-2 with TRBJ1-6, with 11 bases matching TRBD1. The CDR3 runs to 17 residues. From germline, CDR1 is SGHAT and CDR2 FQNNGV. Trimming cost V 1 base and J 7 bases; bases outside gene matches: 6. Here the CDR3 reads CASSLGTGGSWNSPLHF. The CDR3 nucleotides are TGTGCCAGCAGCTTAGGGACAGGGGGCTCGTGGAATTCACCCCTCCACTTT.

V and J are TRBV6-1 and TRBJ2-2, with 11 nucleotides matching TRBD1. Germline V lookup: CDR1 MNHNS, CDR2 SASEGT. V lost 3 bases, J lost 10 bases, and 7 bases stayed unmatched. This CDR3 is built from 15 residues. This CDR3 reads CASSDPGQGVEELFF. CDR3 sequence (DNA): TGTGCCAGCAGTGACCCGGGACAGGGGGTGGAGGAGCTGTTTTTT.

V gene TRBV6-5 combines with J gene TRBJ1-5, with 10 bases fitting TRBD1. The V gene end was trimmed by 6 bases and the J gene end by 4 bases; junction bases not matched to a gene: 0. Looked up from germline, CDR1 is MNHEY and CDR2 is SVGAGI. The CDR3 extends over 13 amino acids. CDR3 DNA sequence: TGTGCCAGCAGGGACAGGGGGAATCAGCCCCAGCATTTT. Translation: CASRDRGNQPQHF.

This chain uses TRBV4-1 with TRBJ1-2; 9 bases match TRBD1. Germline lookup yields CDR1 MGHRA and CDR2 YSYEKL. The CDR3 has 15 amino acids. Trimming cost V 1 base and J 4 bases; bases outside gene matches: 4. CDR3 protein: CASSQVQGATYGYTF. In DNA, the CDR3 is TGCGCCAGCAGCCAAGTACAGGGGGCGACCTATGGCTACACCTTC.

The genes are TRBV6-1 and TRBJ2-7; no reliable D call. This CDR3 spans 14 amino acids. Germline-derived CDR1 and CDR2 are MNHNS and SASEGT. V was cut by 3 bases and J by 2 bases, with 11 bases left in between. The CDR3 region has the DNA TGTGCCAGCAGTGATTGGGCAGCTCCCTACGAGCAGTACTTC. Protein sequence: CASSDWAAPYEQYF.

The rearrangement joins TRBV27 to TRBJ2-7; 8 bases map to TRBD2. The CDR3 extends over 14 amino acids. Trimming took 6 bases from V and 0 from J; bases not matched to a gene: 4. From germline, CDR1 is MNHEY and CDR2 SMNVEV (reference sequence). DNA of the CDR3: TGTGCCAGCAGCCGACTAGCGTCCTCCTACGAGCAGTACTTC. Protein: CASSRLASSYEQYF.

The CDR3 sequence: CAFLLAGGINEQFF. The CDR3 nucleotides are TGTGCCTTTCTACTAGCGGGAGGAATAAATGAGCAGTTCTTC. This chain uses TRBV30 with TRBJ2-1; TRBD2 agrees at 12 bases. The CDR3 is 14 amino acids. From germline, CDR1 is GTSNPN and CDR2 SVGIG (reference sequence). V trimming: 7 bases; J trimming: 7 bases; junction bases outside the gene matches: 8.

The gene calls are TRBV27 and TRBJ2-1, with 7 bases lining up with TRBD2. With 1 base clipped from V and 3 bases from J, the junction kept 15 bases outside the gene matches. This CDR3 is built from 19 residues. Germline V gives CDR1 MNHEY, CDR2 SMNVEV (reference sequence). Here the CDR3 reads CASSLYGTQAGSRYNEQFF. The CDR3 nucleotides are TGTGCCAGCAGTTTATATGGGACTCAAGCGGGAAGCCGCTACAATGAGCAGTTCTTC.